Below, 19 T cell receptor beta chains from the same sample are listed, as sequenced in a study of cytomegalovirus exposure and HLA in healthy donors. Both 60 Vbeta primers and 13 Jbeta primers went into the PCR. TCRdb's copy holds only in-frame clones and misses some; the assay was immunoSEQ multiplex PCR. The sample yields some 180,000 clones, around 76% seen once. The sequenced sample was PBMCs. These receptors all stem from a woman under 40 in good health and CMV-seropositive.

This rearrangement joins TRBV30 to TRBJ1-2; 7 bases fit TRBD1. The CDR3 runs to 13 residues. Germline V gene lookup returns CDR1 GTSNPN and CDR2 SVGIG (reference sequence). The V segment lost 3 bases and the J segment 7 bases; nucleotides outside the gene matches: 8. The CDR3 DNA reads TGTGCCTGGAGCGAGGGGGCAAGACCTGGCTACACCTTC. Translation: CAWSEGARPGYTF.

The rearrangement links TRBV7-6 to TRBJ1-6, with D tentatively TRBD1 (5 bases). V dropped 0 bases and J dropped 9 bases, with 12 bases sitting between them. The CDR3 length is 15 residues. Looked up from germline, CDR1 is SGHVS and CDR2 is FNYEAQ. The CDR3 spells CASSLAQAGASPLHF. The DNA of the CDR3 is TGTGCCAGCAGCTTAGCACAGGCCGGTGCTTCACCCCTCCACTTT.

There are a few counts of this clone. The rearrangement joins TRBV27 to TRBJ2-7; no definite D call. The germline gives CDR1 MNHEY, CDR2 SMNVEV (reference sequence). With 3 bases removed from V and 4 bases from J, the gap between germline ends came to 4 bases. The CDR3 runs 11 residues. CDR3 region: CASSFGYEQYF. CDR3 nucleotide sequence: TGTGCCAGCAGTTTCGGGTACGAGCAGTACTTC.

The genes are TRBV10-2 and TRBJ2-3; no clear D. Germline CDR1 reads WSHSY; CDR2 reads SAAADI. The V gene lost 8 bases and the J gene lost 1 base, with 7 bases spanning the gap. The CDR3 spans 12 residues. The CDR3 loop is CASGFGTDTQYF. The CDR3 nucleotides are TGCGCCAGCGGCTTTGGCACAGATACGCAGTATTTT.

This clone was seen once. The chain combines TRBV15 with TRBJ2-7; 8 bases agree with TRBD1. There are 15 residues in the CDR3. From germline, CDR1 is LNHNV and CDR2 YYDKDF (reference sequence). Trimming removed 1 base from V and 5 bases from J; junction bases left unmatched: 7. CDR3 residues: CATSRAQGAGNEQYF. The CDR3 DNA follows: TGTGCCACCAGCAGAGCCCAGGGGGCTGGGAACGAGCAGTACTTC.

This clone occurred a few times. The V gene is TRBV12-5, the J gene TRBJ1-4; TRBD1 agrees at 8 bases. This CDR3 has 16 amino acids. After removal of 4 bases from V and 5 bases from J, the junction contained 9 bases not matched to a gene. Germline CDR1 reads LGHNT; CDR2 reads FRNRAP. The CDR3 reads CASGWSKDRDNEKLFF. The DNA for the CDR3 is TGTGCTAGTGGTTGGTCCAAGGACAGGGACAATGAAAAACTGTTTTTT.

This chain uses TRBV5-1 with TRBJ2-7, with 8 bases matching TRBD2. Germline V lookup: CDR1 SGHRS, CDR2 YFSETQ. The CDR3 spans 15 residues. V lost 4 bases to trimming and J lost 2 bases; unmatched junction nucleotides: 8. CDR3 region: CASSPGGGFAYEQYF. DNA for the CDR3: TGCGCCAGCAGCCCCGGGGGGGGGTTCGCCTACGAGCAGTACTTC.

This rearrangement joins TRBV28 to TRBJ1-1; maybe TRBD1 (5 bases). This CDR3 spans 17 amino acids. The germline gives CDR1 MDHEN, CDR2 SYDVKM. V lost 6 bases and J lost 4, with 24 bases in between. In DNA form, the CDR3 reads TGTGCCAGCAGCACCATTTGGGTCCGCACTGGGGCCACTGAAGCTTTCTTT. The encoded protein is CASSTIWVRTGATEAFF.

V gene TRBV2 combines with J gene TRBJ2-1; 11 bases are shared with TRBD2. This CDR3 is built from 15 residues. Germline values: CDR1 SNHLY, CDR2 FYNNEI. Unmatched junction bases numbered 4, after V lost 2 bases and J lost 7 bases. Written as DNA, the CDR3 is TGTGCCAGCAGTGAACTAGCGGGGGGTCTGAATGAGCAGTTCTTC. Its translation is CASSELAGGLNEQFF. The full variable domain, in which reference TRBV2 and TRBJ2-1 provide the parts outside the CDR3, is EPEVTQTPSHQVTQMGQEVILRCVPISNHLYFYWYRQILGQKVEFLVSFYNNEISEKSEIFDDQFSVERPDGSNFTLKIRSTKLEDSAMYFCASSELAGGLNEQFFGPGTRLTVL.

The chain links TRBV6-6 to TRBJ2-5, with 9 bases matching TRBD1. Germline values: CDR1 MNHNY, CDR2 SVGAGI (reference sequence). The junction had 5 bases not matched to a gene; V was cut back by 0 bases and J by 3 bases. The CDR3 is made up of 16 amino acids. CDR3 bases: TGTGCCAGCAGTTACTCAGGGACAGGGTATGAAGAGACCCAGTACTTC. It encodes CASSYSGTGYEETQYF.

The chain is built from TRBV4-3 and TRBJ1-3, with a tentative D call TRBD1 (6 bases). This CDR3 contains 16 residues. CDR1 LGHNA and CDR2 YSLEER come from the germline V gene. Trimming shortened V by 2 bases and J by 4 bases, and 15 bases separated the two germline ends. The CDR3 is CASSQRAPGAGNTIYF. CDR3 coding DNA: TGCGCCAGCAGCCAACGCGCCCCAGGGGCCGGAAACACCATATATTTT.

The CDR3 DNA follows: TGTGCCAGCAGCTTAGGGACCGGGGGATGGGGCACAGATACGCAGTATTTT. Protein sequence: CASSLGTGGWGTDTQYF. The chain employs TRBV7-9 and TRBJ2-3; the D gene is possibly TRBD2 (6 bases). Germline-derived CDR1 and CDR2 are SEHNR and FQNEAQ (reference sequence). The CDR3 runs 17 residues. The V and J ends lost 1 base and 1 base respectively, with 15 bases between them.

The J gene is TRBJ1-6, the V gene TRBV7-2, with 10 nucleotides matching TRBD1. Germline CDR1 is SGHTA and CDR2 is FQGNSA. The junction had 19 bases not matched to a gene; V was cut back by 4 bases and J by 10 bases. The length of the CDR3 is 19 residues. The CDR3 loop reads CASSSFPKAGTGEESPLHF. Here the CDR3 DNA reads TGTGCCAGCAGCTCCTTTCCTAAGGCCGGGACAGGGGAAGAATCACCCCTCCACTTT.

This chain joins TRBV6-1 and TRBJ1-1, with D maybe TRBD1 (5 bases). Germline V lookup: CDR1 MNHNS, CDR2 SASEGT. V was pared by 8 bases and J by 4 bases, with 14 bases between. This CDR3 has 13 amino acids. Written as DNA, the CDR3 is TGTGCCAGCCACCAGGGTTTCGGCACTGAAGCTTTCTTT. It specifies CASHQGFGTEAFF.

The rearrangement joins TRBV6-4 to TRBJ2-7; 7 nucleotides match TRBD1. Germline trimming cut 6 bases from V and 1 base from J; bases unmatched to any gene: 9. CDR3 length: 15 residues. CDR1 and CDR2 from the germline V gene are MRHNA and SNTAGT. CDR3 DNA sequence: TGTGCCAGCAGCCTAGCCCGGGACAGATCCTACGAGCAGTACTTC. It specifies CASSLARDRSYEQYF.

This clone was seen once. V and J are TRBV10-2 and TRBJ2-1; D not resolved. The CDR3 is 11 amino acids. With 3 bases removed from V and 6 bases from J, the gap between germline ends came to 3 bases. The germline V gene encodes CDR1 WSHSY and CDR2 SAAADI. CDR3 DNA sequence: TGCGCCAGCAGTGACATCAATGAGCAGTTCTTC. Protein: CASSDINEQFF.

The chain is built from TRBV9 and TRBJ2-1; D might be TRBD2 (6 bases). CDR3 length: 15 residues. Looked up from germline, CDR1 is SGDLS and CDR2 is YYNGEE. V was trimmed by 4 bases and J by 4 bases, leaving 15 bases between them. CDR3 amino acids: CASSPLTGVYNEQFF. The CDR3 DNA reads as TGTGCCAGCAGCCCCCTAACGGGGGTTTACAATGAGCAGTTCTTC.

V usage is TRBV28 and J usage is TRBJ1-2, with a tentative D call TRBD1 (6 bases). This CDR3 contains 15 residues. V was pared by 3 bases and J by 2 bases, with 13 bases between. Germline CDR1 MDHEN, CDR2 SYDVKM. The CDR3 sequence: CASSFPQGQNYGYTF. As DNA, the CDR3 is TGTGCCAGCAGTTTTCCACAGGGTCAGAACTATGGCTACACCTTC.

V gene TRBV11-2 combines with J gene TRBJ2-2, with D possibly being TRBD2 (6 bases). Per germline, CDR1 SGHAT and CDR2 FQNNGV. CDR3 length: 15 residues. Deletions cut 4 bases from V and 2 bases from J, with 11 bases between. CDR3 loop: CASSSLAENTGELFF. The CDR3 DNA follows: TGTGCCAGCAGCTCGTTAGCGGAAAACACCGGGGAGCTGTTTTTT.